The rows below give T cell receptor beta chains drawn from one sample of a study of early T cells in non-severe SARS-CoV-2 infection. TCRdb called the 5' RACE reads again in MiXCR, with one record for every CDR3 protein. The table includes about 22,000 distinct CDR3 sequences, approximately 4.6% detected once. The sample was whole blood. These receptors all come from an adult who was a healthcare worker with PCR-confirmed SARS-CoV-2 infection or an uninfected control (not recorded which). The CDR3 runs from the conserved cysteine through the conserved F or W. A D gene is named only where the DNA matches it firmly. Rows give clone size only sometimes, using once, few, many, or a class for an expanded clone.

abundance,v_gene,d_gene,j_gene,CDR3nt,CDR3aa
.,TRBV9,TRBD1,TRBJ1-6,TGTGCCAGCAGCCTTCAGGGGGGCCCAGTAGGATCACCCCTCCACTTT,CASSLQGGPVGSPLHF
few,TRBV10-3,TRBD2,TRBJ2-3,TGTGCCATCAGTGAGTCCGGGACTAGCGGGGACCCTAGCACAGATACGCAGTATTTT,CAISESGTSGDPSTDTQYF
many,TRBV11-3,.,TRBJ1-6,TGTGCCAGCAGCTTGAATCGACAGCCGGGGTCACCCCTCCACTTT,CASSLNRQPGSPLHF
medium-sized,TRBV11-2,.,TRBJ2-1,TGTGCCAGCAGCCTAACCCGCAATGAGCAGTTCTTC,CASSLTRNEQFF
many,TRBV6-5,TRBD2,TRBJ2-1,TGTGCCAGCAGGGCTAGCGGGGGCAATGAGCAGTTCTTC,CASRASGGNEQFF
many,TRBV3-1,.,TRBJ2-3,TGTGCCAGCAGCCAAGATGGAGGAGATACGCAGTATTTT,CASSQDGGDTQYF
few,TRBV11-2,.,TRBJ2-3,TGTGCCAGCAGCTTAACGGATACGCAGTATTTT,CASSLTDTQYF
few,TRBV7-9,.,TRBJ1-3,TGTGCCAGCAGCTTATCGGGCAGGACCATCTCTGGAAACACCATATATTTT,CASSLSGRTISGNTIYF
many,TRBV7-2,.,TRBJ2-7,TGTGCCAGCAGCTTACGCGGCTACGAGCAGTACTTC,CASSLRGYEQYF
many,TRBV20-1,.,TRBJ2-5,TGCAGTGCTAGAGTACGACTAACTGTACAAGAGACCCAGTACTTC,CSARVRLTVQETQYF
.,TRBV11-2,TRBD2,TRBJ2-4,TGTGCCAGCAGCCCAACGGGGACTACAAACATTCAGTACTTC,CASSPTGTTNIQYF
many,TRBV7-2,.,TRBJ2-7,TGTGCCAGCAGCTTGACCCAGAGGTACGAGCAGTACTTC,CASSLTQRYEQYF
.,TRBV19,TRBD1,TRBJ1-2,TGTGCCAGTAGTCCCACAGGGGGGGCCCTCGTTGGCTACACCTTC,CASSPTGGALVGYTF
.,TRBV7-8,.,TRBJ2-1,TGTGCCAGCAGCTTGCCCCTCTTATACAATGAGCAGTTCTTC,CASSLPLLYNEQFF
many,TRBV11-2,TRBD1,TRBJ1-2,TGTGCCAGCAGCCTTGGACAGGGGAACTATGGCTACACCTTC,CASSLGQGNYGYTF
.,TRBV6-6,.,TRBJ2-7,TGTGCCAGCACCACACGGCGGGTCTACGAGCAGTACTTC,CASTTRRVYEQYF
many,TRBV12-3/TRBV12-4,.,TRBJ2-4,TGTGCCAGCAGCCTAGTTCAGACCCGCATTCAGTACTTC,CASSLVQTRIQYF
many,TRBV7-4,.,TRBJ2-7,TGTGCCAGCAGCTTAGCGCGAGGCCGAGACACCTACGAGCAGTACTTC,CASSLARGRDTYEQYF
many,TRBV7-9,TRBD2,TRBJ2-7,TGTGCCAGCAGCGGGACTAGCGGACCTTACGAGCAGTACTTC,CASSGTSGPYEQYF
.,TRBV9,.,TRBJ1-1,TGTGCCAGCAGCGTAGGTCAGGCCAAGAACACTGAAGCTTTCTTT,CASSVGQAKNTEAFF
many,TRBV12-3/TRBV12-4,TRBD1,TRBJ1-2,TGTGCCAGCAGTCCGGACAGGCGATATGGCTACACCTTC,CASSPDRRYGYTF
many,TRBV18,.,TRBJ1-2,TGTGCCAGCTCACCCCAATTCAAGGATGGCTACACCTTC,CASSPQFKDGYTF
many,TRBV9,TRBD2,TRBJ2-1,TGTGCCAGCAGCGCAGCACGGGGACTAGCGGGGGGTCTTAACAATGAGCAGTTCTTC,CASSAARGLAGGLNNEQFF
few,TRBV7-8,TRBD1,TRBJ1-1,TGTGCCAGCAGCAAACGACAGGGAATGAACACTGAAGCTTTCTTT,CASSKRQGMNTEAFF
many,TRBV3-1,.,TRBJ2-7,TGTGCCAGCAGCCAAGATAGGGGTCGGACCTACGAGCAGTACTTC,CASSQDRGRTYEQYF
.,TRBV5-1,TRBD1,TRBJ1-2,TGCGCCAGCAGCTTGGCAGGGACAGCCTATGGCTACACCTTC,CASSLAGTAYGYTF
medium-sized,TRBV15,.,TRBJ2-6,TGTGCCACCAGCAGAGGGACATACTCTGGGGCCAACGTCCTGACTTTC,CATSRGTYSGANVLTF
many,TRBV5-1,TRBD2,TRBJ2-1,TGCGCCAGCAGCTTGGCCCTAGCGGGGAACAATGAGCAGTTCTTC,CASSLALAGNNEQFF
medium-sized,TRBV7-2,.,TRBJ2-3,TGTGCCAGCAGCTTAAAGACCGGGCGAGATACGCAGTATTTT,CASSLKTGRDTQYF